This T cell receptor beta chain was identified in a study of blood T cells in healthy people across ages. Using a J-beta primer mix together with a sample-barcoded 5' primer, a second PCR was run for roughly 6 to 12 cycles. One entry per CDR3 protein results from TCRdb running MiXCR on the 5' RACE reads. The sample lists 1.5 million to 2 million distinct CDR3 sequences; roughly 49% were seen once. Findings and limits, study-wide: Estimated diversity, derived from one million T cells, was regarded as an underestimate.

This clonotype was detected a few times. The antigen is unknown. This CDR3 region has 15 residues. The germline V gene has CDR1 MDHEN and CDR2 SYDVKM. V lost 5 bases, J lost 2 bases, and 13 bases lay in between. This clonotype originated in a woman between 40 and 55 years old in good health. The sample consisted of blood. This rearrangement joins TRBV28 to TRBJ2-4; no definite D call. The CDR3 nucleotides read TGTGCCAGCAGTCCTAAAAGCGAAACCAAAAACATTCAGTACTTC. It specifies CASSPKSETKNIQYF.